Listed below are T cell receptor beta chains from one sample, sequenced in a study of blood T cell repertoires in COVID-19. Sequencing used immunoSEQ multiplex PCR; TCRdb keeps in-frame clones, though not all of them. The sample lists about 250,000 clones, 80% to 90% seen once, with around 1.4% in the top ten. The specimen was peripheral blood. Every receptor here comes from a man older than 75 with acute or convalescent COVID-19. The CDR3 runs from the conserved cysteine through the conserved F or W. D genes are given only for firm matches. The size entry is marked missing in some rows and otherwise reads once, few, many or a size class.

NA 16 TRBD2 TRBJ2-2 TRBV5-1 CASSVTSGPNTGELFF TGCGCCAGCAGCGTTACTAGCGGACCGAACACCGGGGAGCTGTTTTTT
NA 16 TRBD2 TRBJ2-4 TRBV5-6 CASSLSGEGTKNIQYF TGTGCCAGCAGCTTGAGCGGGGAAGGAACCAAAAACATTCAGTACTTC
NA 12 TRBD1 TRBJ1-1 TRBV28 CASSLDTGVAFF TGTGCCAGCAGTTTAGATACAGGGGTTGCTTTCTTT
NA 15 NA TRBJ2-3 TRBV6-1 CASSEVGGVADTQYF TGTGCCAGCAGTGAAGTTGGAGGGGTGGCAGATACGCAGTATTTT
NA 16 NA TRBJ1-2 TRBV18 CASSPMNRALNYGYTF TGTGCCAGCTCACCGATGAACAGGGCTCTGAACTATGGCTACACCTTC
NA 16 TRBD1 TRBJ1-2 TRBV4-1 CASSQDRTGRGYGYTF TGCGCCAGCAGCCAAGATCGGACAGGGAGAGGGTATGGCTACACCTTC
once 16 TRBD1 TRBJ1-5 TRBV6-2/TRBV6-3 CASSYHGDSGNQPQHF TGTGCCAGCAGTTACCACGGGGACAGTGGCAATCAGCCCCAGCATTTT
NA 15 TRBD1 TRBJ2-7 TRBV6-2/TRBV6-3 CASSYGGTGNYEQYF TGTGCCAGCAGTTACGGGGGGACAGGGAACTACGAGCAGTACTTC
NA 12 NA TRBJ2-3 TRBV6-6 CASRPAGTTQYF TGTGCCAGCAGGCCAGCGGGCACAACGCAGTATTTT
NA 15 NA TRBJ1-1 TRBV15 CATSRDRGGNTEAFF TGTGCCACCAGCAGAGATCGAGGGGGGAACACTGAAGCTTTCTTT